This T cell receptor (beta chain) was captured by sequencing in a study of CD8+ T cells in alopecia areata. CD4+ and CD8+ T cells were sorted from PBMCs stained for CD3, CD4 and CD8. Germline V lookup: CDR1 SQVTM, CDR2 ANQGSEA. V lost 4 bases, J lost 5 bases, and 12 bases lay in between. This CDR3 spans 12 amino acids. Sequencing relied on a cDNA template that was reverse transcribed from extracted RNA. Using immunoSEQ multiplex PCR, the repertoire was profiled, and TCRdb retains in-frame clones only, with some absent. Among 120,000 or so clones listed, 40% to 55% were seen once. This clone was found a few times.

The sequencing sample was made of NKG2D-low CD8+ T cells sorted from blood. This rearrangement joins TRBV29-1 to TRBJ2-7, with D tentatively TRBD1 (5 bases). The sequence derives from a human donor with alopecia areata. CDR3 nucleotides: TGCAGCGTTGCCGTGGAAGGGGACGAGCAGTACTTC. This codes for CSVAVEGDEQYF.